This T cell receptor (beta chain) comes out of a study of blood T cell repertoires in COVID-19. Study overall: There were acute and convalescent COVID-19 samples, and they came from the United States, Italy and Spain. PBMCs, B-cell-depleted T cells, or T cells provided the cDNA or gDNA that made up the material.

Authors' data handling: Using reference gene primer amplification, nucleated cell counts were estimated. Measured with immunoSEQ multiplex PCR; TCRdb has only the in-frame clones, and not every one. D and trimming come from the DNA, and the V and J calls and clone size come from that table. Counted here are roughly 250,000 clones, 84% occurring once; the ten biggest clones make up less than 2%. The germline gives CDR1 MNHEY, CDR2 SVGAGI. The length of the CDR3 is 13 residues. V shed 6 bases and J shed 7 bases, with 12 bases lying between them. This receptor was taken from a woman between 40 and 50 years old who had recovered from COVID-19. The chain carries TRBV6-5 and TRBJ1-4, with D maybe TRBD1 (6 bases). Sequenced sample: peripheral blood. The CDR3 DNA reads TGTGCCAGCAGGGCCCAGGGGTCTGAAAAACTGTTTTTT. Protein: CASRAQGSEKLFF.